Listed here is a single T cell receptor (beta chain). Generated by immunoSEQ multiplex PCR, the TCRdb table keeps only in-frame clones and is missing some. Of some 40,000 clones listed, 65% to 70% were seen once; the top ten hold less than 7.5%. The data belong to a study of cytotoxic CD8 clonotypes in ibrutinib-treated CLL. The V gene's germline CDR1 is MNHNS and CDR2 SASEGT. Trimming took off 5 bases at V and 3 bases at J, with 11 bases between the two ends. The CDR3 totals 14 residues. The specimen was PBMCs, collected at disease progression, from a patient treated with ibrutinib. This receptor was taken from a human donor with chronic lymphocytic leukemia. The chain has TRBV6-1 and TRBJ1-5; unclear D gene. CDR3 amino acids: CASSRGYDNQPQHF. The DNA of the CDR3 is TGTGCCAGCAGTCGAGGGTATGACAATCAGCCCCAGCATTTT.